The following is a TCR beta chain sequence with its context. What it recognizes is unknown. The data are from a study of cytomegalovirus exposure and HLA in healthy donors. Findings and caveats of the study: V segments that were indistinguishable, TRBV6-2 and TRBV6-3 among them, were omitted from analysis.

Nominally healthy donors were sampled, though unrecorded immune exposures were likely. The length of the CDR3 is 14 residues. Germline loops: CDR1 SSHAT, CDR2 FNYEAQ (reference sequence). Trimming removed 1 base at V and 10 bases at J, with 16 bases between. Primers: 60 Vbeta forward and 13 Jbeta reverse. Repertoires were generated with immunoSEQ multiplex PCR, while TCRdb's copy carries only in-frame clones and drops some. This repertoire shows approximately 150,000 clones, roughly 80% found once; its top ten account for less than 2.5%. The receptor comes from a male donor in good health and CMV-seronegative. J is TRBJ2-5 and V is TRBV7-7; D may be TRBD1 (5 bases). The specimen was PBMCs. CDR3 bases: TGTGCCAGCAGCTTAGGGAGCCAGGGATCGAGCCAGTACTTC. Translated, it gives CASSLGSQGSSQYF.